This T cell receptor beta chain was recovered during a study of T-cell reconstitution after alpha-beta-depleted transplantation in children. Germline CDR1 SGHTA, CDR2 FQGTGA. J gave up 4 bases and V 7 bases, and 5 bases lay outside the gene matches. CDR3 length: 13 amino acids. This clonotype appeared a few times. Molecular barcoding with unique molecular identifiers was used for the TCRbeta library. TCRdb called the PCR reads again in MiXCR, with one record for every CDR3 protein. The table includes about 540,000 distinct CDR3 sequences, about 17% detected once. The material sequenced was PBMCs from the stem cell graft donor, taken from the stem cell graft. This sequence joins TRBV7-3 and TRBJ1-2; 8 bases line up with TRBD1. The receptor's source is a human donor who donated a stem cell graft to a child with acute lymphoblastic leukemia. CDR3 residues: CASIRTGTYGYTF. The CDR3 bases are TGTGCCAGCATCCGGACAGGGACCTATGGCTACACCTTC.